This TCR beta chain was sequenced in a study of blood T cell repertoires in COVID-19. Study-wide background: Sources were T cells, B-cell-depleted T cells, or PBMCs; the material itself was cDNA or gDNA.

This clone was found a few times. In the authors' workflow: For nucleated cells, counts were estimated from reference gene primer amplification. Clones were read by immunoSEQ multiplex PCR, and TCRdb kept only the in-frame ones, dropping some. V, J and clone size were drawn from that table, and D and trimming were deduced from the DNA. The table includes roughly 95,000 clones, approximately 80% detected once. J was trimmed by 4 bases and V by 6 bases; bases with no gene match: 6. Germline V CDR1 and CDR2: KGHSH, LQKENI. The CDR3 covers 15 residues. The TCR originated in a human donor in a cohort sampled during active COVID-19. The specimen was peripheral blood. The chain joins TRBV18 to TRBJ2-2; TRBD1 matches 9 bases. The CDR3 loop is CASSPGQGFTGELFF. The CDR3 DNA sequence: TGTGCCAGCTCCCCGGGACAGGGATTCACCGGGGAGCTGTTTTTT.